What follows are 24 T cell receptor beta chains derived from one specimen sequenced in a study of blood T cell repertoires in COVID-19. Repertoires were generated with immunoSEQ multiplex PCR, while TCRdb's copy carries only in-frame clones and drops some. The repertoire consists of 35,000 to 50,000 clones, with roughly 93% occurring once and the leading ten covering roughly 10%. Sequencing used peripheral blood. The receptors originated from a man in his fifties or sixties with active COVID-19.

The chain combines TRBV5-1 with TRBJ1-1; D ambiguous. The CDR3 loop spans 13 amino acids. Per the germline V gene, CDR1 is SGHRS and CDR2 is YFSETQ. Trimming left V 6 bases short and J 1 base short, with 10 bases between. CDR3 DNA: TGCGCCAGCAAAGAACCGGGGAACACTGAAGCTTTCTTT. Encoded protein: CASKEPGNTEAFF.

Worth noting for this clone: The junction departs from germline at one end; a sequencing error may be responsible. The CDR3 DNA follows: TGTGCCAGCAGTCGGACTAGCGGACCCTCCTTCAATGAGCAGTTCTTC. It encodes CASSRTSGPSFNEQFF. The chain uses TRBV11-3 and TRBJ2-1, with 10 bases identical to TRBD2. The CDR3 loop spans 16 amino acids. The germline V gene has CDR1 SGHNT and CDR2 YENEEA.

The CDR3 coding sequence is TGTGCCAGCAGCCCACAGGGGTTGCCCACTGAAGCTTTCTTT. This codes for CASSPQGLPTEAFF. This chain connects TRBV2 to TRBJ1-1; 7 bases fit TRBD1. Germline CDR1 reads SNHLY; CDR2 reads FYNNEI. V shed 6 bases, J shed 4 bases, and the junction held 8 bases outside the gene matches. The CDR3 contains 14 residues.

This chain uses TRBV12-3 or TRBV12-4 with TRBJ2-7; 7 bases are a match to TRBD1. CDR3 length: 13 amino acids. V lost 7 bases to trimming and J lost 2 bases; unmatched junction nucleotides: 5. CDR3 region: CASNTQGAYEQYF. The CDR3 DNA reads TGTGCCAGCAATACTCAGGGGGCCTACGAGCAGTACTTC.

The chain couples TRBV27 to TRBJ2-7, with D perhaps TRBD1 (5 bases). V was pared by 5 bases and J by 3 bases, with 11 bases between. Per the germline V gene, CDR1 is MNHEY and CDR2 is SMNVEV (reference sequence). There are 13 residues in the CDR3. CDR3 amino acids: CASSIHDSYEQYF. CDR3 DNA sequence: TGTGCCAGCAGTATTCATGACAGCTACGAGCAGTACTTC.

This rearrangement joins TRBV28 to TRBJ2-7; 9 nucleotides align to TRBD2. This CDR3 is 15 amino acids long. Germline CDR1 reads MDHEN; CDR2 reads SYDVKM. V lost 7 bases and J lost 6; bases outside the gene matches: 13. DNA for the CDR3: TGTGCCAGCAACCCCTATAGCGGGAGAGGGGGCGAGCAGTACTTC. It yields the protein CASNPYSGRGGEQYF.

This rearrangement joins TRBV18 to TRBJ1-5; D possibly corresponds to TRBD1 (6 bases). Germline V gene lookup returns CDR1 KGHSH and CDR2 LQKENI. The CDR3 runs to 14 residues. V was cut by 5 bases and J by 6 bases, with 14 bases left in between. CDR3: CASSMDSLGQPQHF. CDR3 in DNA: TGTGCCAGCTCAATGGACAGTTTGGGTCAGCCCCAGCATTTT.

CDR3 amino acids: CASSIGLAPEAFF. CDR3 nucleotides: TGTGCCAGTAGTATAGGGTTGGCCCCTGAAGCTTTCTTT. V and J are TRBV19 and TRBJ1-1; D unclear. The V end lost 1 base, the J end lost 6 bases, and 9 bases lay between the germline ends. The CDR3 is 13 amino acids. Germline values: CDR1 LNHDA, CDR2 SQIVND (reference sequence). The variable domain in full, with the rest retrieved from reference TRBV19 and TRBJ1-1, is DGGITQSPKYLFRKEGQNVTLSCEQNLNHDAMYWYRQDPGQGLRLIYYSQIVNDFQKGDIAEGYSVSREKKESFPLTVTSAQKNPTAFYLCASSIGLAPEAFFGQGTRLTVV.

The V gene is TRBV4-2, the J gene TRBJ2-3; a possible D gene is TRBD1 (6 bases). V lost 0 bases, J lost 4 bases, and 17 bases lay in between. CDR1 and CDR2 (germline): LGHNA, YNFKEQ. CDR3 size: 17 residues. CDR3 sequence reads: CASSQEGAKSFSDTQYF. The CDR3 DNA reads as TGTGCCAGCAGCCAAGAGGGGGCCAAAAGCTTCTCAGATACGCAGTATTTT.

The CDR3 DNA reads as TGTGCCATCAGTGAAGGGACAGGGATCTATGGCTACACCTTC. Protein product: CAISEGTGIYGYTF. This chain connects TRBV10-3 to TRBJ1-2; 9 bases are a match to TRBD1. Germline lookup yields CDR1 ENHRY and CDR2 SYGVKD. After removal of 3 bases from V and 4 bases from J, the junction contained 3 bases not matched to a gene. The CDR3 extends over 14 amino acids.

J is TRBJ2-7 and V is TRBV18, with 8 bases that match TRBD1. Germline assignment: CDR1 KGHSH and CDR2 LQKENI. Losses at the gene ends were 6 bases for V and 0 bases for J; bases not matched to a gene: 7. The CDR3 has 15 amino acids. CDR3 sequence reads: CASSRGTGGSYEQYF. DNA for the CDR3: TGTGCCAGCTCTCGGGGGACAGGAGGCTCCTACGAGCAGTACTTC.

The gene calls are TRBV6-1 and TRBJ2-7; 9 nucleotides line up with TRBD2. Germline V CDR1 and CDR2: MNHNS, SASEGT. Unmatched junction bases numbered 10, after V lost 4 bases and J lost 3 bases. The CDR3 covers 16 residues. The chain's CDR3 is CASSVLGLAGSYEQYF. DNA for the CDR3: TGTGCCAGCAGTGTCTTGGGGCTAGCGGGAAGCTACGAGCAGTACTTC.

The chain uses TRBV7-2 and TRBJ1-1; TRBD1 might be the D (5 bases). Germline V gene sequence: CDR1 SGHTA, CDR2 FQGNSA. Trimming pared 2 bases from V and 2 bases from J, leaving 12 bases between. CDR3 size: 15 residues. The CDR3 spells CASSLRRGGNTEAFF. CDR3 DNA sequence: TGTGCCAGCAGCTTAAGACGGGGGGGAAACACTGAAGCTTTCTTT.

This clone has only one observation. The V and J genes are TRBV5-1 and TRBJ2-1; D gene ambiguous. This CDR3 is 11 amino acids long. Per the germline V gene, CDR1 is SGHRS and CDR2 is YFSETQ. V was trimmed by 1 base and J by 7 bases, leaving 3 bases between them. The DNA of the CDR3 is TGCGCCAGCAGCTTGCTGAATGAGCAGTTCTTC. It is translated as CASSLLNEQFF.

J is TRBJ2-7 and V is TRBV5-4, with 7 bases that match TRBD1. The V and J ends lost 0 bases and 4 bases, in that order; junction bases with no gene match: 4. CDR1 and CDR2 from the germline V gene are SGHNT and YYREEE (reference sequence). The CDR3 covers 14 residues. In nucleotides, the CDR3 is TGTGCCAGCAGCTTGGGACAGGGTGCTTACGAGCAGTACTTC. Translation: CASSLGQGAYEQYF.

The genes are TRBV2 and TRBJ1-5; the match to TRBD1 covers 8 bases. The length of the CDR3 is 16 residues. V lost 6 bases to trimming and J lost 5 bases; unmatched junction nucleotides: 12. The germline CDR1 and CDR2 sequences are SNHLY and FYNNEI. The DNA of the CDR3 is TGTGCCAGCAGGAGCGGGACAGGTAATAGGGATCAGCCCCAGCATTTT. It yields the protein CASRSGTGNRDQPQHF.

This rearrangement joins TRBV19 to TRBJ2-1; 7 bases are shared with TRBD2. V gave up 7 bases and J gave up 6 bases; unmatched junction bases: 12. The CDR3 totals 15 residues. CDR1 is LNHDA, CDR2 SQIVND, per germline (reference sequence). In nucleotides, the CDR3 is TGTGCCAGTACCTCAGTCTCGGGGGGTAGCAATGAGCAGTTCTTC. It translates to CASTSVSGGSNEQFF. The whole variable domain, filled in from reference TRBV19 and TRBJ2-1, reads DGGITQSPKYLFRKEGQNVTLSCEQNLNHDAMYWYRQDPGQGLRLIYYSQIVNDFQKGDIAEGYSVSREKKESFPLTVTSAQKNPTAFYLCASTSVSGGSNEQFFGPGTRLTVL.

This chain connects TRBV2 to TRBJ2-3, with TRBD2 identical over 9 bases. This CDR3 comprises 17 residues. Germline V gives CDR1 SNHLY, CDR2 FYNNEI. V gave up 6 bases and J gave up 5 bases; unmatched junction bases: 15. The CDR3 reads CASRLSAGGSYGDTQYF. The CDR3 nucleotides are TGTGCCAGCAGGCTTTCAGCGGGAGGATCGTACGGAGATACGCAGTATTTT.

The rearrangement uses TRBV5-1 and TRBJ2-7, with a possible D match to TRBD2 (6 bases). The CDR3 length is 13 residues. From germline, CDR1 is SGHRS and CDR2 YFSETQ. V lost 0 bases, J lost 6 bases, and 10 bases lay in between. In DNA form, the CDR3 reads TGCGCCAGCAGCTTGGGACTAGTCGGCGAGCAGTACTTC. This gives the protein CASSLGLVGEQYF.

This clone occurred once. This sequence joins TRBV30 and TRBJ1-2; 7 nucleotides agree with TRBD1. The CDR3 loop spans 15 amino acids. From germline, CDR1 is GTSNPN and CDR2 SVGIG (reference sequence). V shed 2 bases and J 0 bases; nucleotides not matched to a gene: 6. Here the CDR3 reads CAWSTPGQSNYGYTF. Written as DNA, the CDR3 is TGTGCCTGGAGTACACCGGGACAGTCTAACTATGGCTACACCTTC.

This rearrangement joins TRBV6-5 to TRBJ2-7, with a weak D call TRBD1 (5 bases). The CDR3 has 13 amino acids. Germline CDR1 reads MNHEY; CDR2 reads SVGAGI. Trimming pared 8 bases from V and 5 bases from J, leaving 16 bases between. The CDR3 DNA reads TGTGCCAGCCAACGAAGGGGATCCCACGAGCAGTACTTC. This encodes CASQRRGSHEQYF.

CDR3 DNA: TGTGCCAGCACCCAGCCAGGGGGCCAAGAGACCCAGTACTTC. Protein sequence: CASTQPGGQETQYF. This chain links TRBV2 with TRBJ2-5, with 7 bases fitting TRBD1. This CDR3 contains 14 residues. CDR1 is SNHLY and CDR2 is FYNNEI in the germline V gene. The V and J ends lost 7 bases and 1 base, in that order; junction bases with no gene match: 6.

This rearrangement joins TRBV29-1 to TRBJ2-1; the match to TRBD1 covers 8 bases. The CDR3 totals 14 residues. Looked up from germline, CDR1 is SQVTM and CDR2 is ANQGSEA. The J segment lost 3 bases and the V segment lost 6 bases, leaving 7 bases of the junction unmatched. The chain's CDR3 is CSVPQGANYNEQFF. The CDR3 nucleotides are TGCAGCGTGCCGCAGGGGGCGAACTACAATGAGCAGTTCTTC.

The chain joins TRBV6-5 to TRBJ2-1; possibly TRBD2 for D (6 bases). Germline CDR1 reads MNHEY; CDR2 reads SVGAGI. This CDR3 comprises 12 residues. V gave up 10 bases and J gave up 4 bases, with 11 bases separating them. The CDR3 protein is CATASGYNEQFF. CDR3 nucleotide sequence: TGTGCCACGGCGAGCGGGTACAATGAGCAGTTCTTC.